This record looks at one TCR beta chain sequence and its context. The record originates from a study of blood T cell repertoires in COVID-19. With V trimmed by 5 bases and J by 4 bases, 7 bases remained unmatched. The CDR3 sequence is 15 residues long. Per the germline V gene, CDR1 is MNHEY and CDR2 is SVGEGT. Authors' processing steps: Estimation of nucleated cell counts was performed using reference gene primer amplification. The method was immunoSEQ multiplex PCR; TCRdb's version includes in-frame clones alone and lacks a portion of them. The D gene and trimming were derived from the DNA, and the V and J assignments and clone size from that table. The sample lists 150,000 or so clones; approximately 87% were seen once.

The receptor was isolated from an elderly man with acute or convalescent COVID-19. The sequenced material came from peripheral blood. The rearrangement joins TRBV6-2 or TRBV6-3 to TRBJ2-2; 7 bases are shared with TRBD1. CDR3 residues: CASSVFDRVTGELFF. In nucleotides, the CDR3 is TGTGCCAGCAGTGTTTTCGACAGGGTCACCGGGGAGCTGTTTTTT.